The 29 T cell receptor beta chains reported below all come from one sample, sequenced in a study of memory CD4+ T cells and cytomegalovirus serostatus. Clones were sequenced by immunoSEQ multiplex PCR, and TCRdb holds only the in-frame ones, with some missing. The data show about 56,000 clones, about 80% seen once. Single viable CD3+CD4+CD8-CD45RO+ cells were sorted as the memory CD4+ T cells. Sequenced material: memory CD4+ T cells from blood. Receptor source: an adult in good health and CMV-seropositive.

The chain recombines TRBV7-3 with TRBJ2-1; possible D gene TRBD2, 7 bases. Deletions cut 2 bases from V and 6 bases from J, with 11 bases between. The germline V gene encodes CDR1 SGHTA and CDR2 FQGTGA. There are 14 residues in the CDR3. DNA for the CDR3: TGTGCCAGCAGCTTAGCGGCGGGGGCCAATGAGCAGTTCTTC. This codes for CASSLAAGANEQFF.

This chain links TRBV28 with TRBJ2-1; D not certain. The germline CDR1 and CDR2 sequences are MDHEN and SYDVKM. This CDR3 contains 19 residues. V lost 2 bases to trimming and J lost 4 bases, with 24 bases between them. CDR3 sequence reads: CASSLPIMGSPWVYNEQFF. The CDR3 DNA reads TGTGCCAGCAGTTTACCTATTATGGGTAGCCCCTGGGTTTACAATGAGCAGTTCTTC.

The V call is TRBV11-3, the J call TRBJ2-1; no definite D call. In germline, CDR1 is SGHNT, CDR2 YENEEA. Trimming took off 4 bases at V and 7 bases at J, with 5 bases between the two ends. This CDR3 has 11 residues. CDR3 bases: TGTGCCAGCAGCTCAGATAATGAGCAGTTCTTC. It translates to CASSSDNEQFF.

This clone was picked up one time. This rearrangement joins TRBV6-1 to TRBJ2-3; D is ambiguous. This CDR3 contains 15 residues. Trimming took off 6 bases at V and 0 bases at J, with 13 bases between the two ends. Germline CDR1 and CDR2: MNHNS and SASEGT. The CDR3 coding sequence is TGTGCCAGCAGCACGGACGCTGTTAGCACAGATACGCAGTATTTT. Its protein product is CASSTDAVSTDTQYF.

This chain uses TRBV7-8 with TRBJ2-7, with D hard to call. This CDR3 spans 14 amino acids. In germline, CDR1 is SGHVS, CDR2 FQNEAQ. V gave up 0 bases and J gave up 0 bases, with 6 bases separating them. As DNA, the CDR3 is TGTGCCAGCAGCTTAGCGCGCGGCTCCTACGAGCAGTACTTC. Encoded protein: CASSLARGSYEQYF.

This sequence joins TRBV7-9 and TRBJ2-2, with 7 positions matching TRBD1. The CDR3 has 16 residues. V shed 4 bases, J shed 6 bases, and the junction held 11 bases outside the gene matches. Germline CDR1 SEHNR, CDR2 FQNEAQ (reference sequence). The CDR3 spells CASSSGQEMISGELFF. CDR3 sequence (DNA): TGTGCCAGCAGCTCTGGACAGGAGATGATTTCCGGGGAGCTGTTTTTT. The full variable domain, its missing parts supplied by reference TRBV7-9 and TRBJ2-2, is DTGVSQNPRHKITKRGQNVTFRCDPISEHNRLYWYRQTLGQGPEFLTYFQNEAQLEKSRLLSDRFSAERPKGSFSTLEIQRTEQGDSAMYLCASSSGQEMISGELFFGEGSRLTVL.

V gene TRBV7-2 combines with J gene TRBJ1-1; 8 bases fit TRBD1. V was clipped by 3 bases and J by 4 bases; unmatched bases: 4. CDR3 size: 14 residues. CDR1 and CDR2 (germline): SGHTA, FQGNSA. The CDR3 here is CASSFNTGGTEAFF. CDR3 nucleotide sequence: TGTGCCAGCAGCTTCAATACAGGGGGCACTGAAGCTTTCTTT. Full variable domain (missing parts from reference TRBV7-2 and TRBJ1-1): GAGVSQSPSNKVTEKGKDVELRCDPISGHTALYWYRQSLGQGLEFLIYFQGNSAPDKSGLPSDRFSAERTGGSVSTLTIQRTQQEDSAVYLCASSFNTGGTEAFFGQGTRLTVV.

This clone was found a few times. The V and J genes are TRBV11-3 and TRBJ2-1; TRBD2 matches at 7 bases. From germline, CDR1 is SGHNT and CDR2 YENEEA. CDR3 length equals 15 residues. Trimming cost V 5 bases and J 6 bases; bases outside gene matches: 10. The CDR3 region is CASSVGWVAGNEQFF. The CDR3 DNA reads TGTGCCAGCAGCGTCGGATGGGTAGCGGGCAATGAGCAGTTCTTC.

The CDR3: CASSLAEVGLGWAFF. CDR3 bases: TGTGCCAGCAGCTTAGCGGAGGTCGGCCTAGGGTGGGCTTTCTTT. The J gene is TRBJ1-1, the V gene TRBV7-8, with D hard to call. CDR1 and CDR2 from the germline V gene are SGHVS and FQNEAQ. This CDR3 region has 15 residues. Trimming left V 0 bases short and J 11 bases short, with 19 bases between.

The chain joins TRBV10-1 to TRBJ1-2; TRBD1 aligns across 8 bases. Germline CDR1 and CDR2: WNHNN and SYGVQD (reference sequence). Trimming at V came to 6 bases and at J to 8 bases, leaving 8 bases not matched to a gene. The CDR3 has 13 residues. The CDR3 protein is CASSRGQGGGYTF. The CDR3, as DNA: TGCGCCAGCAGCCGTGGACAGGGTGGCGGCTACACCTTC.

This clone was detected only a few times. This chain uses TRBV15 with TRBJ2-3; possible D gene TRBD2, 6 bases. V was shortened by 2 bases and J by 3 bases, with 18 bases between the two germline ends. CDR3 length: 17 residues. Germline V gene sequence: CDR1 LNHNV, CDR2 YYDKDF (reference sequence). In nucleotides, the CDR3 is TGTGCCACCAGCAGATTATCTCTGGCGGGAAGGACAGATACGCAGTATTTT. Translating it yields CATSRLSLAGRTDTQYF.

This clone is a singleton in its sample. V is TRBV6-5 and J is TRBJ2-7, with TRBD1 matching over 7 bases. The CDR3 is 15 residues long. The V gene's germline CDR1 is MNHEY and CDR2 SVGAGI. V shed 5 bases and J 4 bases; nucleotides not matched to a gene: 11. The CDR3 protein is CASSPTLGQKYEQYV. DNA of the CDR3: TGTGCCAGCAGTCCAACCTTGGGACAGAAATACGAGCAGTACGTC.

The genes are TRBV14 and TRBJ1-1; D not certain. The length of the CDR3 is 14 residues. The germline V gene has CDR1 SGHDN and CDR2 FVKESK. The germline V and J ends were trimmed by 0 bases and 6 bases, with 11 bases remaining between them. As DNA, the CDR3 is TGTGCCAGCAGCCAAGATCTAGTAGTATCTGAAGCTTTCTTT. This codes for CASSQDLVVSEAFF. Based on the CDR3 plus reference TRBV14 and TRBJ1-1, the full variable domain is EAGVTQFPSHSVIEKGQTVTLRCDPISGHDNLYWYRRVMGKEIKFLLHFVKESKQDESGMPNNRFLAERTGGTYSTLKVQPAELEDSGVYFCASSQDLVVSEAFFGQGTRLTVV.

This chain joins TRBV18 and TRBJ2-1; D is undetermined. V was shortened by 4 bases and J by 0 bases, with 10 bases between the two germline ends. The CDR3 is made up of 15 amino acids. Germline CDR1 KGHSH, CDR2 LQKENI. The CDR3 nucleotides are TGTGCCAGCTCACGTGGGGAAAGCTCCTACAATGAGCAGTTCTTC. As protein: CASSRGESSYNEQFF.

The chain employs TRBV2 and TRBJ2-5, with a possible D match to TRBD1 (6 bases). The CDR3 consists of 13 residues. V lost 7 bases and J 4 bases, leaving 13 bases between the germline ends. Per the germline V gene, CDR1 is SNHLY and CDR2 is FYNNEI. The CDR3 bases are TGTGCCAGCAAGATTGCAGGGGTAGAGACCCAGTACTTC. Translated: CASKIAGVETQYF.

In DNA, the CDR3 is TGTGCCAGCAGCTTAGAGGGCAGGGGGCTAGCTGCAAACACCGGGGAGCTGTTTTTT. It specifies CASSLEGRGLAANTGELFF. The rearrangement links TRBV7-2 to TRBJ2-2; TRBD1 matches 8 bases. The CDR3 is made up of 19 amino acids. J lost 2 bases, V lost 1 base, and 12 bases had no gene match. CDR1 is SGHTA, CDR2 FQGNSA, per germline.

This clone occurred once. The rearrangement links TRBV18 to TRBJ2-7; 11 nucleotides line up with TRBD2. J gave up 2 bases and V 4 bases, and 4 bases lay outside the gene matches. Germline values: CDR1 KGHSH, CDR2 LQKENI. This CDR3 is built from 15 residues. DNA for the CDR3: TGTGCCAGCTCACGAGGGACTAGCGGACCCTACGAGCAGTACTTC. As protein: CASSRGTSGPYEQYF. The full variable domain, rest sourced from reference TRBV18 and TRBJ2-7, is NAGVMQNPRHLVRRRGQEARLRCSPMKGHSHVYWYRQLPEEGLKFMVYLQKENIIDESGMPKERFSAEFPKEGPSILRIQQVVRGDSAAYFCASSRGTSGPYEQYFGPGTRLTVT.

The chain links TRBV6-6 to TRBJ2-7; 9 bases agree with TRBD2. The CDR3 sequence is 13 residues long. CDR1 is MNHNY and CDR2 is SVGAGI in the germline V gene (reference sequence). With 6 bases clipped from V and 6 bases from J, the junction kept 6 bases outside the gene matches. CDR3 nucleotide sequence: TGTGCCAGCAGGTTAGCGGGAGTAGGCGAGCAGTACGTC. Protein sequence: CASRLAGVGEQYV.

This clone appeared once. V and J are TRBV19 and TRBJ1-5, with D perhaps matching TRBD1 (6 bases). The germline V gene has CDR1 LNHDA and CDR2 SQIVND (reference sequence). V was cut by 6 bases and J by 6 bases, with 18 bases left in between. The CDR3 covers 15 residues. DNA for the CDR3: TGTGCCAGTAGACTTGGGGGGCAAGGGGGTCAGCCCCAGCATTTT. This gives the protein CASRLGGQGGQPQHF.

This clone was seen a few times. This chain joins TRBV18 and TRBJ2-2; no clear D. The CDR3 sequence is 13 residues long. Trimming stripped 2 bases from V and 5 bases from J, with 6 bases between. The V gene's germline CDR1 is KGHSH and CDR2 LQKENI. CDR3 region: CASSPTVTGELFF. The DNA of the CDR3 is TGTGCCAGCTCACCAACCGTGACCGGGGAGCTGTTTTTT.

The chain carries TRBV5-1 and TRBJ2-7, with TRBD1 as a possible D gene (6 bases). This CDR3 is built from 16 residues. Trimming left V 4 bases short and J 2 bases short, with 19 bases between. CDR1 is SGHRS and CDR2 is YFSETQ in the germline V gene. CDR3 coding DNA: TGCGCCAGCAGCCCGGACAGACCGCCTGCCCCCTACGAGCAGTACTTC. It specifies CASSPDRPPAPYEQYF. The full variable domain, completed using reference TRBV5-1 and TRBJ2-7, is KAGVTQTPRYLIKTRGQQVTLSCSPISGHRSVSWYQQTPGQGLQFLFEYFSETQRNKGNFPGRFSGRQFSNSRSEMNVSTLELGDSALYLCASSPDRPPAPYEQYFGPGTRLTVT.

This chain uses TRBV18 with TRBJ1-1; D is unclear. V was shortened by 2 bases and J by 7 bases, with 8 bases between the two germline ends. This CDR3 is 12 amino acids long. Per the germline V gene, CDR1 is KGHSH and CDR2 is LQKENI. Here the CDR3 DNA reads TGTGCCAGCTCACCATCCGGGTTTGAAGCTTTCTTT. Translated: CASSPSGFEAFF.

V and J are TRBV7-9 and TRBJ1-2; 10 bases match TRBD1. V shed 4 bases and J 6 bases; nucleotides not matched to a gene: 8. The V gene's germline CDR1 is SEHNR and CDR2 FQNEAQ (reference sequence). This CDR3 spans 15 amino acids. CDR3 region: CASSSLTGGAHGYTF. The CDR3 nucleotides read TGTGCCAGCAGCTCCTTGACAGGGGGCGCCCATGGCTACACCTTC.

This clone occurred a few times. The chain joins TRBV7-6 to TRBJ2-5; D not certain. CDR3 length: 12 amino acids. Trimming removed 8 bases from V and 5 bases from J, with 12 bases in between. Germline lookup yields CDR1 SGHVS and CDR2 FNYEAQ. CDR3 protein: CASRVGGETQYF. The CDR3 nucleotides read TGTGCCAGCCGGGTCGGTGGGGAGACCCAGTACTTC. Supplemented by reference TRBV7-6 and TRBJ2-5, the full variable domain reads GAGVSQSPRYKVTKRGQDVALRCDPISGHVSLYWYRQALGQGPEFLTYFNYEAQQDKSGLPNDRFSAERPEGSISTLTIQRTEQRDSAMYRCASRVGGETQYFGPGTRLLVL.

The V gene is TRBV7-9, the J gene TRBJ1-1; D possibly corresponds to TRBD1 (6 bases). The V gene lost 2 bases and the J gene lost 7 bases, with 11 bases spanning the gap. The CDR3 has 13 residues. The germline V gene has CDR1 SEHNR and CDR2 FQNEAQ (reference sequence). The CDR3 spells CASSLTGPREAFF. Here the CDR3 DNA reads TGTGCCAGCAGCTTAACAGGGCCGCGTGAAGCTTTCTTT.

The CDR3 reads CASSPSGSTEAFF. As DNA, the CDR3 is TGTGCCAGCAGTCCATCAGGGTCGACTGAAGCTTTCTTT. The V gene is TRBV6-1, the J gene TRBJ1-1; a weak D match, TRBD1 (5 bases). The CDR3 is 13 amino acids. V shed 5 bases and J shed 5 bases, with 12 bases lying between them. CDR1 MNHNS and CDR2 SASEGT come from the germline V gene.

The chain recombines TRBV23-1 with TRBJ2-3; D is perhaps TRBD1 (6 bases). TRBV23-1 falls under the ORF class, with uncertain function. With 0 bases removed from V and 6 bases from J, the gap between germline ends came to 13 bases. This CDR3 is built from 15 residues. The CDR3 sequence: CASSQSTGLRDTQYF. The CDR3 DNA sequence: TGCGCCAGCAGTCAATCGACAGGACTCAGGGATACGCAGTATTTT.

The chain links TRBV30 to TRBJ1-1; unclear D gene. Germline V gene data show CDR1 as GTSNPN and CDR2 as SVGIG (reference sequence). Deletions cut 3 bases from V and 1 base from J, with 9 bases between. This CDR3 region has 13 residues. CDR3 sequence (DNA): TGTGCCTGGAGAGTCTTCGGGAACACTGAAGCTTTCTTT. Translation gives CAWRVFGNTEAFF.

CDR3 bases: TGTGCCAGCTCACCCTCGTTCCAGGAGACCCAGTACTTC. It is translated as CASSPSFQETQYF. The chain uses TRBV18 and TRBJ2-5; no definite D call. CDR1 and CDR2 from the germline V gene are KGHSH and LQKENI. The ends were cut back, 3 bases at V and 5 bases at J, with 10 bases in the middle. The CDR3 totals 13 residues.